One and the same sample provided the 29 T cell receptor beta chains below, sequenced in a study of OX40 agonist ivuxolimab in advanced cancers. Preparation of the library involved the immunoSEQ multiplex PCR assay. This is the immuneACCESS table as TCRdb keeps it, with only in-frame sequences that have V and J called. A part of the clones is gone; compared with another copy, unresolved V genes explain less than half, and the rest is unexplained. Here the sample has around 60,000 clones; approximately 90% occur a single time. 2.8% of the sample is held by the ten biggest clonotypes. The starting material was CD4+ or CD8+ T cells sorted from blood, obtained in a trial of the OX40 agonist ivuxolimab. These receptor sequences come from an adult with an advanced solid tumor such as melanoma, head and neck, liver or kidney cancer.

A remark on this clone: The sample contains more than one DNA sequence encoding this CDR3. J is TRBJ2-7 and V is TRBV7-9; weak D call: TRBD1 (5 bases). The germline CDR1 and CDR2 sequences are SEHNR and FQNEAQ (reference sequence). This CDR3 comprises 13 residues. The V end was cut by 1 base, the J end by 4 bases, with 8 bases between. In DNA form, the CDR3 reads TGTGCCAGCAGCTTAGGGACAAATTACGAGCAGTACTTC. Amino acids: CASSLGTNYEQYF.

The J gene is TRBJ2-7, the V gene TRBV18; a possible D gene is TRBD1 (7 bases). Looked up from germline, CDR1 is KGHSH and CDR2 is LQKENI. V dropped 6 bases and J dropped 3 bases, with 15 bases sitting between them. This CDR3 has 14 amino acids. The CDR3 spells CASSFRGDSYEQYF. DNA of the CDR3: TGTGCCAGCTCTTTTAGGGGGGACAGCTACGAGCAGTACTTC. Full variable domain (missing parts from reference TRBV18 and TRBJ2-7): NAGVMQNPRHLVRRRGQEARLRCSPMKGHSHVYWYRQLPEEGLKFMVYLQKENIIDESGMPKERFSAEFPKEGPSILRIQQVVRGDSAAYFCASSFRGDSYEQYFGPGTRLTVT.

This chain connects TRBV2 to TRBJ1-2; tentative D call: TRBD1 (6 bases). V was shortened by 6 bases and J by 3 bases, with 11 bases between the two germline ends. This CDR3 contains 13 residues. CDR1 is SNHLY and CDR2 is FYNNEI in the germline V gene. This chain's CDR3 is CASSVDRYYGYTF. The CDR3 DNA is TGTGCCAGCAGCGTCGACAGGTACTATGGCTACACCTTC. Based on the CDR3 plus reference TRBV2 and TRBJ1-2, the full variable domain is EPEVTQTPSHQVTQMGQEVILRCVPISNHLYFYWYRQILGQKVEFLVSFYNNEISEKSEIFDDQFSVERPDGSNFTLKIRSTKLEDSAMYFCASSVDRYYGYTFGSGTRLTVV.

This clone was observed once. The chain combines TRBV6-1 with TRBJ2-7; D is unclear. Germline lookup yields CDR1 MNHNS and CDR2 SASEGT. This CDR3 is built from 13 residues. The V end lost 5 bases, the J end lost 6 bases, and 14 bases lay between the germline ends. The CDR3 reads CASSLNSPREQYF. The CDR3 region has the DNA TGTGCCAGCAGTCTAAACTCACCCCGCGAGCAGTACTTC.

The chain employs TRBV11-3 and TRBJ2-7; D remains unclear. Germline V gene sequence: CDR1 SGHNT, CDR2 YENEEA. The V and J ends lost 4 bases and 6 bases respectively, with 10 bases between them. The CDR3 sequence is 12 residues long. The CDR3 DNA reads as TGTGCCAGCAGCTCAATGAGTGGCGAGCAGTACTTC. Its protein product is CASSSMSGEQYF.

The genes are TRBV28 and TRBJ2-7; 9 positions match TRBD1. This CDR3 spans 15 amino acids. Per the germline V gene, CDR1 is MDHEN and CDR2 is SYDVKM. Unmatched junction bases numbered 9, after V lost 5 bases and J lost 4 bases. Here the CDR3 DNA reads TGTGCCAGCAGTCCCCCCGGGACAGGGTCTTACGAGCAGTACTTC. As protein: CASSPPGTGSYEQYF.

The chain links TRBV28 to TRBJ2-7, with 9 bases lining up with TRBD1. The V gene end was trimmed by 7 bases and the J gene end by 1 base; junction bases not matched to a gene: 8. Germline loops: CDR1 MDHEN, CDR2 SYDVKM. This CDR3 is 15 amino acids long. The CDR3 DNA sequence: TGTGCCAGCACCCTTACCGGGACAGGGTCCTACGAGCAGTACTTC. Its translation is CASTLTGTGSYEQYF.

V is TRBV15 and J is TRBJ2-5; D is undetermined. The CDR3 has 15 amino acids. The germline V gene encodes CDR1 LNHNV and CDR2 YYDKDF (reference sequence). V shed 0 bases and J shed 3 bases, with 11 bases lying between them. The CDR3 protein is CATSRDSTRKETQYF. Written as DNA, the CDR3 is TGTGCCACCAGCAGAGATTCTACCAGAAAAGAGACCCAGTACTTC.

The CDR3 sequence is CASSSINLVAGSEQYF. The CDR3 DNA follows: TGTGCCAGCAGCTCGATTAACTTAGTTGCGGGCTCCGAGCAGTACTTC. The chain carries TRBV7-9 and TRBJ2-7; tentatively, D is TRBD2 (5 bases). CDR1 is SEHNR, CDR2 FQNEAQ, per germline (reference sequence). V lost 4 bases and J 6 bases, leaving 22 bases between the germline ends. The CDR3 contains 16 residues.

CDR3: CASRRDSNQETQYF. CDR3 DNA: TGTGCCAGCAGGAGGGACAGTAACCAAGAGACCCAGTACTTC. V usage is TRBV2 and J usage is TRBJ2-5; the match to TRBD1 covers 7 bases. The CDR3 extends over 14 amino acids. CDR1 and CDR2 (germline): SNHLY, FYNNEI. V was clipped by 6 bases and J by 0 bases; unmatched bases: 4.

In its sample, this clone was seen a few times. The rearrangement links TRBV4-2 to TRBJ2-2; D call uncertain. Germline V gives CDR1 LGHNA, CDR2 YNFKEQ. The CDR3 is 14 residues long. The ends were cut back, 3 bases at V and 1 base at J, with 6 bases in the middle. CDR3 sequence: CASSQQLNTGELFF. In DNA, the CDR3 is TGTGCCAGCAGCCAGCAGTTGAACACCGGGGAGCTGTTTTTT.

The J gene is TRBJ1-5, the V gene TRBV4-1, with 10 bases matching TRBD1. Germline values: CDR1 MGHRA, CDR2 YSYEKL. The CDR3 length is 15 residues. J was trimmed by 7 bases and V by 4 bases; bases with no gene match: 7. The CDR3 nucleotides are TGCGCCAGCAGCCCTAGACAGGGGGCTCAGCAGCCCCAGCATTTT. Translated: CASSPRQGAQQPQHF.

The gene calls are TRBV6-5 and TRBJ1-5, with D unclear. V was shortened by 6 bases and J by 3 bases, with 6 bases between the two germline ends. The CDR3 has 12 amino acids. In germline, CDR1 is MNHEY, CDR2 SVGAGI. CDR3 DNA: TGTGCCAGCAGCCCTTACAATCAGCCCCAGCATTTT. It specifies CASSPYNQPQHF.

The chain links TRBV5-1 to TRBJ2-5; 8 nucleotides line up with TRBD2. CDR3 size: 14 residues. The V and J ends lost 3 bases and 5 bases, in that order; junction bases with no gene match: 6. CDR1 is SGHRS and CDR2 is YFSETQ in the germline V gene. Written as DNA, the CDR3 is TGCGCCAGCAGCTCCGGGGGGGCGCCGGAGACCCAGTACTTC. As protein: CASSSGGAPETQYF.

The V and J genes are TRBV19 and TRBJ1-2; D uncertain. Germline V gene sequence: CDR1 LNHDA, CDR2 SQIVND (reference sequence). This CDR3 has 15 amino acids. The V end lost 6 bases, the J end lost 0 bases, and 14 bases lay between the germline ends. This chain's CDR3 is CASRVGFATNYGYTF. The CDR3 DNA follows: TGTGCCAGTAGGGTAGGATTCGCTACTAACTATGGCTACACCTTC.

The chain employs TRBV29-1 and TRBJ2-5; D is possibly TRBD1 (5 bases). The CDR3 runs to 13 residues. Germline lookup yields CDR1 SQVTM and CDR2 ANQGSEA. Trimming shortened V by 2 bases and J by 3 bases, and 10 bases separated the two germline ends. CDR3 coding DNA: TGCAGCGTTGAAAGGCCAGGGAAAGAGACCCAGTACTTC. Translating gives CSVERPGKETQYF.

The rearrangement uses TRBV27 and TRBJ2-1; TRBD2 is a possible D gene (5 bases). V dropped 4 bases and J dropped 1 base, with 20 bases sitting between them. The germline V gene encodes CDR1 MNHEY and CDR2 SMNVEV (reference sequence). The CDR3 is 18 residues long. The CDR3, as DNA: TGTGCCAGCAGTTCGCTGGGGAAGCGGAAAAAATCCTACAATGAGCAGTTCTTC. This codes for CASSSLGKRKKSYNEQFF.

There are a few counts of this clone. V is TRBV2 and J is TRBJ2-1; D not certain. There are 14 residues in the CDR3. Germline CDR1 is SNHLY and CDR2 is FYNNEI. V lost 4 bases and J lost 0, with 7 bases in between. The CDR3 nucleotides read TGTGCCAGCAGTGCGGCGAGCTCCTACAATGAGCAGTTCTTC. Residues: CASSAASSYNEQFF.

This chain uses TRBV20-1 with TRBJ2-3, with 8 bases fitting TRBD1. The V and J ends lost 5 bases and 9 bases, in that order; junction bases with no gene match: 4. This CDR3 spans 11 amino acids. Germline lookup yields CDR1 DFQATT and CDR2 SNEGSKA (reference sequence). The CDR3: CSASGGWTQYF. CDR3 nucleotide sequence: TGCAGTGCTTCAGGGGGCTGGACGCAGTATTTT.

V usage is TRBV18 and J usage is TRBJ2-7, with 7 nucleotides matching TRBD1. Germline-derived CDR1 and CDR2 are KGHSH and LQKENI. The CDR3 sequence is 13 residues long. With 2 bases clipped from V and 2 bases from J, the junction kept 0 bases outside the gene matches. The CDR3 DNA follows: TGTGCCAGCTCACCAGGGACAGCCTACGAGCAGTACTTC. Translated: CASSPGTAYEQYF.

This chain joins TRBV5-1 and TRBJ2-7; the D gene is possibly TRBD2 (5 bases). Germline V gene data show CDR1 as SGHRS and CDR2 as YFSETQ. The CDR3 totals 14 residues. V gave up 3 bases and J gave up 3 bases, with 13 bases separating them. CDR3 DNA: TGCGCCAGCAGCTCGCCAGGACGGGGCTACGAGCAGTACTTC. Protein product: CASSSPGRGYEQYF.

V usage is TRBV25-1 and J usage is TRBJ1-3, with a possible D match to TRBD1 (5 bases). The V and J ends lost 1 base and 4 bases respectively, with 11 bases between them. The CDR3 consists of 15 residues. Germline V gene data show CDR1 as MGHDK and CDR2 as SYGVNS. The CDR3 region is CASSEFGTYGNTIYF. As DNA, the CDR3 is TGTGCCAGCAGTGAATTCGGGACGTACGGAAACACCATATATTTT.

V usage is TRBV6-5 and J usage is TRBJ2-3; D possibly corresponds to TRBD1 (6 bases). The CDR3 has 13 amino acids. The V gene lost 6 bases and the J gene lost 4 bases, with 11 bases spanning the gap. The germline CDR1 and CDR2 sequences are MNHEY and SVGAGI. The CDR3 DNA reads as TGTGCCAGCAGAAACAGGGTCGCAGATACGCAGTATTTT. Translated, it gives CASRNRVADTQYF.

The chain is built from TRBV5-1 and TRBJ1-1; D is possibly TRBD1 (5 bases). Trimming took 2 bases from V and 4 from J, leaving 9 bases between them. The CDR3 is 13 residues long. Germline values: CDR1 SGHRS, CDR2 YFSETQ. Written as DNA, the CDR3 is TGCGCCAGCAGCTTTAACGGGGGCACTGAAGCTTTCTTT. This codes for CASSFNGGTEAFF.

The genes are TRBV19 and TRBJ2-5; either TRBD1 or TRBD2 may supply D (7 bases each). Between the trimmed V and J ends, which lost 4 bases and 5 bases, there was a span of 14 bases. The CDR3 runs 14 residues. Looked up from germline, CDR1 is LNHDA and CDR2 is SQIVND (reference sequence). The CDR3 DNA reads as TGTGCCAGTAGTAAGGCAGGGGGGGTGGAGACCCAGTACTTC. Its protein product is CASSKAGGVETQYF. Together with reference TRBV19 and TRBJ2-5, the CDR3 gives the full variable domain: DGGITQSPKYLFRKEGQNVTLSCEQNLNHDAMYWYRQDPGQGLRLIYYSQIVNDFQKGDIAEGYSVSREKKESFPLTVTSAQKNPTAFYLCASSKAGGVETQYFGPGTRLLVL.

The chain employs TRBV7-2 and TRBJ1-1; possibly TRBD1 for D (5 bases). The V end was cut by 4 bases, the J end by 5 bases, with 23 bases between. The germline CDR1 and CDR2 sequences are SGHTA and FQGNSA. This CDR3 contains 17 residues. In DNA form, the CDR3 reads TGTGCCAGCAGCTCAAGAGGGGCACGGCGGGGAGGAACTGAAGCTTTCTTT. Protein: CASSSRGARRGGTEAFF.

J is TRBJ2-5 and V is TRBV7-9, with D possibly being TRBD1 or TRBD2 (5 bases each). The CDR3 has 16 amino acids. The V gene's germline CDR1 is SEHNR and CDR2 FQNEAQ (reference sequence). V was clipped by 2 bases and J by 2 bases, with 15 bases between them. The CDR3 loop reads CASSLSSRDLQETQYF. CDR3 sequence (DNA): TGTGCCAGCAGCTTAAGTTCGAGGGACCTGCAAGAGACCCAGTACTTC.

This chain links TRBV29-1 with TRBJ2-3; 12 nucleotides line up with TRBD2. The germline CDR1 and CDR2 sequences are SQVTM and ANQGSEA. With 6 bases clipped from V and 5 bases from J, the junction kept 6 bases outside the gene matches. This CDR3 contains 14 residues. DNA for the CDR3: TGCAGCGTATTCACTAGCGGGAGGCAAGATACGCAGTATTTT. This sequence encodes CSVFTSGRQDTQYF.

The chain couples TRBV5-5 to TRBJ2-6; D may correspond to TRBD1 or TRBD2 (5 bases each). This CDR3 spans 17 amino acids. Germline CDR1 reads SGHKS; CDR2 reads YYEKEE (reference sequence). Trimming pared 3 bases from V and 0 bases from J, leaving 13 bases between. The CDR3 here is CASSSRGLDSGANVLTF. CDR3 sequence (DNA): TGTGCCAGCAGCTCGAGGGGCCTTGACTCTGGGGCCAACGTCCTGACTTTC.